Each of the 24 T cell receptor beta chains below was sequenced from the same sample in a study of blood T cell repertoires in COVID-19. Using immunoSEQ multiplex PCR, the repertoire was profiled, and TCRdb retains in-frame clones only, with some absent. The sample includes just over 95,000 clones, about 80% seen only once; the top ten take around 4.4%. The material sequenced was peripheral blood. The receptor source for this set is a man in his 60s with acute or convalescent COVID-19.

The chain recombines TRBV27 with TRBJ1-2, with a possible D match to TRBD1 (5 bases). Between the trimmed V and J ends, which lost 9 bases and 4 bases, there was a span of 9 bases. Germline V gene data show CDR1 as MNHEY and CDR2 as SMNVEV (reference sequence). The CDR3 runs to 11 residues. CDR3 protein: CASGRGYGYTF. CDR3 coding DNA: TGTGCCAGTGGAAGGGGCTATGGCTACACCTTC.

The CDR3 loop reads CASSQSQSPLHF. CDR3 sequence (DNA): TGTGCCAGCAGCCAATCCCAATCACCCCTCCACTTT. The V gene is TRBV3-1 (or the pseudogene TRBV3-2), the J gene TRBJ1-6; no firm D call. Germline assignment: CDR1 LGHDT and CDR2 YNNKEL (reference sequence). This CDR3 contains 12 residues. V was shortened by 2 bases and J by 10 bases, with 6 bases between the two germline ends.

The CDR3 nucleotides are TGTGCCAGTAGTATAGGCGGCGGGCCCGAAGCTTTCTTT. Encoded protein: CASSIGGGPEAFF. V usage is TRBV19 and J usage is TRBJ1-1; unclear D gene. The CDR3 runs 13 residues. With 1 base removed from V and 8 bases from J, the gap between germline ends came to 11 bases. Germline lookup yields CDR1 LNHDA and CDR2 SQIVND (reference sequence).

As to this clone: This same CDR3 is encoded by further DNA sequences in the sample. V is TRBV9 and J is TRBJ2-3; TRBD2 aligns across 11 bases. There are 15 residues in the CDR3. V lost 4 bases and J lost 1; bases outside the gene matches: 2. Looked up from germline, CDR1 is SGDLS and CDR2 is YYNGEE. DNA for the CDR3: TGTGCCAGCAGCATGACTAGCGGGGGCACAGATACGCAGTATTTT. Translation: CASSMTSGGTDTQYF.

V is TRBV10-2 and J is TRBJ2-7; TRBD1 matches 9 bases. Germline assignment: CDR1 WSHSY and CDR2 SAAADI. Trimming cost V 3 bases and J 0 bases; bases outside gene matches: 6. CDR3 length: 16 residues. The CDR3 loop reads CASSDRGTGNSYEQYV. CDR3 DNA sequence: TGCGCCAGCAGTGATAGGGGGACAGGGAACTCCTACGAGCAGTACGTC.

The V call is TRBV30, the J call TRBJ1-5, with TRBD1 matching 10 bases. The CDR3 extends over 15 amino acids. V shed 2 bases, J shed 6 bases, and the junction held 7 bases outside the gene matches. Looked up from germline, CDR1 is GTSNPN and CDR2 is SVGIG (reference sequence). The DNA of the CDR3 is TGTGCCTGGAGTAGGGACAGGGGAAGGAGTCAGCCCCAGCATTTT. Amino acid sequence: CAWSRDRGRSQPQHF.

The rearrangement uses TRBV25-1 and TRBJ2-5; TRBD2 aligns across 7 bases. The CDR3 has 15 residues. The trim removed 8 bases at V and 2 bases at J, leaving 11 bases unmatched. Germline V gene data show CDR1 as MGHDK and CDR2 as SYGVNS. The CDR3 DNA sequence: TGTGCCAGCGCCGAAGCGGGACGCGGACAAGAGACCCAGTACTTC. Translation gives CASAEAGRGQETQYF.

The chain links TRBV3-1 (or the pseudogene TRBV3-2) to TRBJ1-2, with unresolved D. The CDR3 extends over 16 amino acids. V was cut by 2 bases and J by 8 bases, with 21 bases left in between. CDR1 and CDR2 from the germline V gene are LGHDT and YNNKEL (reference sequence). The CDR3 nucleotides are TGTGCCAGCAGCCAACGTCCCTTGAACCCTAAGATGGGCTACACCTTC. Its protein product is CASSQRPLNPKMGYTF.

This clone was counted once. The genes are TRBV11-3 and TRBJ2-5; maybe TRBD2 (6 bases). Germline loops: CDR1 SGHNT, CDR2 YENEEA. The germline V and J ends were trimmed by 7 bases and 4 bases, with 19 bases remaining between them. The CDR3 is made up of 15 amino acids. CDR3 sequence reads: CASTMRSGLGETQYF. CDR3 DNA: TGTGCCAGCACAATGCGGAGCGGGCTCGGAGAGACCCAGTACTTC.

This clone was counted ten times or more. V is TRBV11-3 and J is TRBJ2-7, with 8 bases aligning to TRBD2. With V trimmed by 4 bases and J by 2 bases, 7 bases remained unmatched. The length of the CDR3 is 15 residues. CDR1 is SGHNT, CDR2 YENEEA, per germline. CDR3 protein: CASSSGTGGTYEQYV. CDR3 nucleotides: TGTGCCAGCAGCTCGGGAACGGGAGGGACCTACGAGCAGTACGTC.

This clone was seen more than once but under ten times. The chain couples TRBV4-1 to TRBJ1-6; 8 bases match TRBD1. CDR3 length equals 13 residues. V shed 10 bases, J shed 10 bases, and the junction held 9 bases outside the gene matches. CDR1 and CDR2 from the germline V gene are MGHRA and YSYEKL. The CDR3, as DNA: TGCGCCACTTCCGGGGACAGGAGATCACCCCTCCACTTT. Its protein is CATSGDRRSPLHF.

This clone has a single count. J is TRBJ2-2 and V is TRBV6-5, with D perhaps TRBD1 (5 bases). V dropped 6 bases and J dropped 1 base, with 12 bases sitting between them. This CDR3 spans 15 amino acids. Germline V CDR1 and CDR2: MNHEY, SVGAGI. The CDR3: CASRPPGQNTGELFF. The CDR3 nucleotides are TGTGCCAGCAGGCCGCCTGGACAGAACACCGGGGAGCTGTTTTTT.

V is TRBV25-1 and J is TRBJ1-1, with TRBD1 identical over 8 bases. V trimming: 4 bases; J trimming: 3 bases; junction bases outside the gene matches: 10. This CDR3 has 16 residues. Germline CDR1 and CDR2: MGHDK and SYGVNS. CDR3 amino acids: CASSGSGGARYTEAFF. In nucleotides, the CDR3 is TGTGCCAGCAGTGGTTCAGGGGGCGCGAGGTACACTGAAGCTTTCTTT.

This chain uses TRBV10-3 with TRBJ1-2, with 7 nucleotides matching TRBD1. Germline CDR1 ENHRY, CDR2 SYGVKD. The junction had 7 bases not matched to a gene; V was cut back by 5 bases and J by 7 bases. The CDR3 spans 13 residues. CDR3 sequence reads: CAISSFGQAGYTF. The DNA of the CDR3 is TGTGCCATCAGTTCATTCGGACAGGCTGGCTACACCTTC.

The CDR3 bases are TGTGCCATCTGCCCCGCCCGCGGGGGGGATTACAATGAGCAGTTCTTC. Protein: CAICPARGGDYNEQFF. J is TRBJ2-1 and V is TRBV10-3, with 9 nucleotides matching TRBD2. In germline, CDR1 is ENHRY, CDR2 SYGVKD. Trimming took 8 bases from V and 4 from J; bases not matched to a gene: 12. CDR3 length: 16 amino acids.

The chain couples TRBV7-2 to TRBJ1-2, with 7 bases matching TRBD1. CDR3 length: 14 amino acids. Germline V gene data show CDR1 as SGHTA and CDR2 as FQGNSA. Unmatched junction bases numbered 4, after V lost 4 bases and J lost 2 bases. In DNA, the CDR3 is TGTGCCAGCAGCTCAGACAGGGTCAACTATGGCTACACCTTC. It specifies CASSSDRVNYGYTF.

V and J are TRBV5-1 and TRBJ2-2, with 8 bases matching TRBD1. The CDR3 is 15 residues long. Germline lookup yields CDR1 SGHRS and CDR2 YFSETQ. V trimming: 3 bases; J trimming: 2 bases; junction bases outside the gene matches: 3. The chain's CDR3 is CASSSGTGNTGELFF. CDR3 sequence (DNA): TGCGCCAGCAGCTCCGGGACAGGCAACACCGGGGAGCTGTTTTTT.

Only one count was recorded for this clone. The chain employs TRBV11-3 and TRBJ2-3; 8 bases agree with TRBD1. This CDR3 is 15 amino acids long. V shed 7 bases, J shed 3 bases, and the junction held 9 bases outside the gene matches. The germline CDR1 and CDR2 sequences are SGHNT and YENEEA. The CDR3 nucleotides read TGTGCCAGCAACATACAGGGGGTTAGTACAGATACGCAGTATTTT. Translation gives CASNIQGVSTDTQYF.

The chain recombines TRBV11-2 with TRBJ2-4, with 8 bases matching TRBD2. Germline V gives CDR1 SGHAT, CDR2 FQNNGV. The CDR3 sequence is 16 residues long. Trimming took 2 bases from V and 1 from J; bases not matched to a gene: 4. DNA for the CDR3: TGTGCCAGCAGCTTACGGGGGGGGGACGCCAAAAACATTCAGTACTTC. This sequence encodes CASSLRGGDAKNIQYF.

This rearrangement joins TRBV7-2 to TRBJ1-2; a possible D gene is TRBD1 (5 bases). With 3 bases removed from V and 4 bases from J, the gap between germline ends came to 12 bases. Germline CDR1 SGHTA, CDR2 FQGNSA. This CDR3 has 14 residues. The CDR3 DNA is TGTGCCAGCAGCTTCGATCGCCAGGGCTATGGCTACACCTTC. Translating it yields CASSFDRQGYGYTF.

The chain employs TRBV12-2 and TRBJ2-3; the tabulated D call, TRBD2, remains unverified against the DNA. TRBV12-2 is a known pseudogene. The CDR3 sequence is 19 residues long. The CDR3 loop reads CASRLFPAGGPASTDTQYF. For the CDR3, the DNA is TGTGCAAGTCGCTTATTCCCAGCGGGAGGGCCAGCTAGCACAGATACGCAGTATTTT.

This clone came up a few times. This chain links TRBV12-3 or TRBV12-4 with TRBJ1-2, with a possible D match to TRBD1 (6 bases). V lost 8 bases to trimming and J lost 7 bases, with 14 bases between them. This CDR3 is 12 amino acids long. The chain's CDR3 is CASRMGAAGYTF. Here the CDR3 DNA reads TGTGCCAGCCGCATGGGGGCGGCTGGCTACACCTTC.

The J gene is TRBJ2-7, the V gene TRBV27; TRBD2 aligns across 9 bases. This CDR3 is built from 18 residues. Trimming cost V 2 bases and J 0 bases; bases outside gene matches: 11. Germline CDR1 and CDR2: MNHEY and SMNVEV (reference sequence). DNA of the CDR3: TGTGCCAGCAGTTTAAGAGGGCTAGCGGGGTCTTACTCCTACGAGCAGTACTTC. Its translation: CASSLRGLAGSYSYEQYF.

The chain recombines TRBV10-3 with TRBJ1-4; D unresolved. The CDR3 consists of 13 residues. Looked up from germline, CDR1 is ENHRY and CDR2 is SYGVKD. Trimming cost V 6 bases and J 7 bases, with 12 bases left between them. CDR3 nucleotides: TGTGCCATCAGCGGGAGGTTGGGTGAAAAACTGTTTTTT. The encoded protein is CAISGRLGEKLFF.